This TCR beta chain is drawn from a study of blood T cell repertoires in COVID-19 (dated by TCRdb to between 2020 and 2021). In terms of the full investigation: Samples from collaborators originated in the United States, Italy and Spain and spanned both the acute and convalescent phases of COVID-19. The material from the prospective study consisted of cDNA or gDNA derived from T cells, B-cell-depleted T cells, or PBMCs. The dataset comprised deeply sampled blood TCRbeta repertoires from subjects exposed to, actively infected with, or recovered from COVID-19. The repertoires were made available in a free public database intended to serve as a resource for research on the immune response to SARS-CoV-2. Samples were obtained from the ongoing ImmuneRACE study (first 160 participants) and from about 1,300 subjects provided by 6 global collaborators. A de-identified subject ID, COVID-19 status, age in years and sex were almost always included in the sample metadata. Where available, HLA class I and class II types were taken from metadata supplied by the sample provider and were not determined by assay-based typing.

Remarks on this clone: Its antigen target is currently unknown. The input lacks base qualities; no much larger clone sits a single base away.

At one collaborating source in Seattle, patients were enrolled during active infection and were followed longitudinally through the course of disease. Collaborating institutions collected whole blood in K2EDTA tubes following their own protocols. Collaborator samples were shipped for TCRbeta analysis as frozen whole blood, isolated PBMCs, or DNA extracted from either sample type. TCRbeta CDR3 regions were amplified from genomic DNA by means of the immunoSEQ Assay, a bias-controlled multiplex PCR. The original methods were these. Within the assay, amplification of reference gene primers was used to estimate how many nucleated cells each sample contained. To quantify the absolute abundance of each unique TCRbeta CDR3 rearrangement, sequence reads were collapsed and filtered. For each sample, productive Simpson clonality was calculated as the square root of Simpson's diversity index across productive rearrangements. TCRdb limited this immuneACCESS table to in-frame rearrangements with V and J called. A share of clones is missing; checked studies link under half to unresolved V genes, and the rest is unexplained. Clonal size and the V and J genes are those of that table, whereas D and trimming came from the DNA. For this sample the table gives fewer than 350,000 clones, of which roughly 90% were detected only once. Approximately 12% of the sample rests with the top ten.

The germline V gene encodes CDR1 MGHRA and CDR2 YSYEKL. V sheds 0 bases and J sheds 9 bases, leaving 20 bases between their ends. Including the terminal cysteine and phenylalanine, the CDR3 comprises 16 residues. Solely the CDR3 DNA is kept, with 48 bases framed from the first base. Beyond this particular receptor, the publication reports: How much clinical and demographic metadata was included differed by source and by participant, and the metadata was provided uncurated.

This TCR derives from a young woman with COVID-19, enrolled during active disease. Material: peripheral blood. The sequence joins TRBV4-1 to TRBJ2-5; D gene: possibly TRBD1, on 7 matching bases. In nucleotide form, the sequence is TGCGCCAGCAGCCAAGATTGGCAGGGGGGTCAGTGGGCCCAGTACTTC. This encodes CASSQDWQGGQWAQYF.